The rows below give T cell receptor beta chains drawn from one sample of a study of control samples from healthy donors and cancer patients. Profiled with immunoSEQ multiplex PCR; TCRdb holds only in-frame clones, not every one. The sample lists around 160,000 clones; more than 85% were seen once. The sequenced sample was blood. Receptors were obtained from a man younger than 35 in good health. Both conserved end residues are part of each CDR3. The D gene is left open where the match is weak. Expanded clones get a size class; other rows say once, few or many, or leave the size out.

v_gene	j_gene	abundance	d_gene	len	CDR3nt	CDR3aa
TRBV11-1	TRBJ1-2	once	TRBD1	12	TGTGCCAGCAGCGGCGAGCAGGGGGCTCCCACCTTC	CASSGEQGAPTF
TRBV4-1	TRBJ1-1	NA	NA	12	TGCGCCAGCAGCCAAGGTAACAGAGAAGCTTTCTTT	CASSQGNREAFF
TRBV19	TRBJ1-1	NA	TRBD1	17	TGTGCCACCACCCCCAGGGGACAGGGCACAACGCGAACTGAAGCTTTCTTT	CATTPRGQGTTRTEAFF
TRBV6-5	TRBJ2-7	NA	NA	14	TGTGCCAGCAGGGACCTCGGAAAGAGCTACGAGCAGTACTTC	CASRDLGKSYEQYF
TRBV7-2	TRBJ1-6	NA	NA	15	TGTGCCAGCAGCCCCGCAGGGGATAAGGATTCACCCCTCCACTTT	CASSPAGDKDSPLHF
TRBV7-2	TRBJ1-2	NA	NA	14	TGTGCCAGCAGCTCAACGAGGGGAGAAGGTGGCTACACCTTC	CASSSTRGEGGYTF
TRBV14	TRBJ1-1	NA	NA	13	TGTGCCAGCAGCCAGAGTTGGAAGACTGAAGCTTTCTTT	CASSQSWKTEAFF
TRBV9	TRBJ2-1	NA	TRBD2	18	TGTGCCAGCAGCCTACCTCAAAGACTAGCGGGTGGGGTGGATGAGCAGTTCTTC	CASSLPQRLAGGVDEQFF
TRBV7-9	TRBJ1-5	NA	NA	15	TGTGCCAGCAGCCTAACAGGGTTAGGGAATCAGCCCCAGCATTTT	CASSLTGLGNQPQHF
TRBV6-5	TRBJ2-1	once	NA	15	TGTGCCAGCTATAAGGACAGCGGGCCTTACAATGAGCAGTTCTTC	CASYKDSGPYNEQFF
TRBV7-9	TRBJ1-2	NA	TRBD1	15	TGTGCCAGCAGCCAAAGCAGGGGGTATGACTATGGCTACACCTTC	CASSQSRGYDYGYTF
TRBV6-2/TRBV6-3	TRBJ1-1	once	NA	15	TGTGCCAGCAGTTACCCGTCGCAGGGGAACACTGAAGCTTTCTTT	CASSYPSQGNTEAFF
TRBV5-1	TRBJ2-3	NA	NA	13	TGCGCCAGCAGCGGCGTAGCCACAGATACGCAGTATTTT	CASSGVATDTQYF
TRBV13	TRBJ1-2	NA	NA	13	TGTGCCAGCAGCTTCGACAGCCTCTATGGCTACACCTTC	CASSFDSLYGYTF
TRBV28	TRBJ2-7	once	TRBD2	15	TGTGCCAGCAGTGAGACTAGCGGAAGCTCCTACGAGCAGTACTTC	CASSETSGSSYEQYF
TRBV2	TRBJ2-1	NA	TRBD1	17	TGTGCCAGCAGTGCAGACAGGGGGCCCTACCCACACAATGAGCAGTTCTTC	CASSADRGPYPHNEQFF
TRBV6-1	TRBJ2-5	NA	NA	16	TGTGCCAGCAGTGATTTTCGGACCCACGAGGGAGAGACCCAGTACTTC	CASSDFRTHEGETQYF
TRBV4-3	TRBJ2-3	NA	NA	16	TGCGCCAGCAGCCAAGTAAACAGGGTCCCCACAGATACGCAGTATTTT	CASSQVNRVPTDTQYF
TRBV27	TRBJ2-7	NA	NA	12	TGTGCCAGTAGGGCAGGGGGGGACGAGCAGTACTTC	CASRAGGDEQYF
TRBV4-1	TRBJ1-6	NA	NA	16	TGCGCCAGCAGCCCTCCTATCCTCTCCTATAATTCACCCCTCCACTTT	CASSPPILSYNSPLHF
TRBV5-6	TRBJ2-7	NA	TRBD2	16	TGTGCCAGCAGCGGGCCGGGACTAGCGGCTCACTACGAGCAGTACTTC	CASSGPGLAAHYEQYF
TRBV5-5	TRBJ2-1	NA	TRBD2	13	TGTGCCAGCCGCGGGAGCTCCTACAATGAGCAGTTCTTC	CASRGSSYNEQFF
TRBV27	TRBJ2-7	NA	NA	15	TGTGCCAGCAGTTTTACAGGCTCCTGGGCCTACGAGCAGTACTTC	CASSFTGSWAYEQYF
TRBV19	TRBJ2-7	NA	NA	12	TGTGCCAGTAGTATTTACCGTGGCGAGCAGTACTTC	CASSIYRGEQYF
TRBV7-9	TRBJ2-2	NA	TRBD1	13	TGTGCCAGCAGTAACAGGGGCGCCGGGGAGCTGTTTTTT	CASSNRGAGELFF